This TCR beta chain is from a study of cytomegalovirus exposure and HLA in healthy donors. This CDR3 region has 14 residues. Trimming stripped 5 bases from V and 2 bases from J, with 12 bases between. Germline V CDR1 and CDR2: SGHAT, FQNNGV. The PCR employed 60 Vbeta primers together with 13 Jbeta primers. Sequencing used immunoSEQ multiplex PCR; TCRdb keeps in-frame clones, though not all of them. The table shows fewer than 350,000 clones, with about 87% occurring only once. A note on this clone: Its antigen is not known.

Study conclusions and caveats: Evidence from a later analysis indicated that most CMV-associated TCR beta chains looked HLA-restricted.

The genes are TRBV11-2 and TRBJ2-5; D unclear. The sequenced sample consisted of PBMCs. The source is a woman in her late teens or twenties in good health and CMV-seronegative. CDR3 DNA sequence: TGTGCCAGCAGCCCTCTAGGTACTCAAGAGACCCAGTACTTC. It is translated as CASSPLGTQETQYF.